This entry lists 32 T cell receptor beta chains sequenced from one sample in a study of blood T cells in healthy people across ages. For the second PCR, which ran for about 7 to 11 cycles, a sample-barcoded 5' primer and a J-beta primer mix were used. TCRdb reprocessed the 5' RACE reads via MiXCR and lists one record per CDR3 protein. The sample lists over 500,000 distinct CDR3 sequences, under 65% seen once, with less than 15% in the top ten. Sequencing input: blood. These receptors originate from a woman aged 80 or older in good health.

For this clonotype: A much bigger clone sits one base away, suggesting this may be a read error. CDR3 nucleotide sequence: TGTGCCAGTAAATTTGGCCTGGCTTATGGCCACACCTTC. Encoded protein: CASKFGLAYGHTF. The rearrangement joins TRBV27 to TRBJ1-2; D is uncertain. Germline V gives CDR1 MNHEY, CDR2 SMNVEV (reference sequence). The CDR3 runs 13 residues.

V and J are TRBV5-6 and TRBJ1-1, with TRBD1 matching 7 bases. The trim removed 4 bases at V and 4 bases at J, leaving 7 bases unmatched. Germline V lookup: CDR1 SGHDT, CDR2 YYEEEE. The CDR3 loop spans 14 amino acids. The CDR3 DNA reads TGTGCCAGCAGCGACGGGACAGCAGGCACTGAAGCTTTCTTT. The encoded protein is CASSDGTAGTEAFF.

This clonotype came up many times. J is TRBJ2-7 and V is TRBV12-3 or TRBV12-4; no firm D call. Trimming removed 3 bases at V and 2 bases at J, with 14 bases between. This CDR3 is built from 15 residues. In DNA form, the CDR3 reads TGTGCCAGCAGTTTTACCCGGGTTGGGGCCTACGAGCAGTACTTC. Its protein product is CASSFTRVGAYEQYF.

The V and J genes are TRBV10-3 and TRBJ1-2; D might be TRBD1 (5 bases). This CDR3 contains 14 residues. The V gene lost 7 bases and the J gene lost 2 bases, with 14 bases spanning the gap. The germline CDR1 and CDR2 sequences are ENHRY and SYGVKD. This chain's CDR3 is CAITGTRGNYGYTF. Written as DNA, the CDR3 is TGTGCCATCACGGGTACGAGGGGAAACTATGGCTACACCTTC.

This clonotype has only a few counts. The CDR3 protein is CSARDRRRAETDTQYF. Written as DNA, the CDR3 is TGCAGTGCTAGAGATCGCCGGCGAGCGGAAACAGATACGCAGTATTTT. The chain combines TRBV20-1 with TRBJ2-3; D might be TRBD2 (5 bases). The CDR3 runs 16 residues. The V and J ends lost 0 bases and 3 bases respectively, with 16 bases between them. Looked up from germline, CDR1 is DFQATT and CDR2 is SNEGSKA (reference sequence).

This clonotype came up many times. This sequence joins TRBV4-1 and TRBJ2-1; D possibly corresponds to TRBD1 (5 bases). V gave up 0 bases and J gave up 6 bases, with 21 bases separating them. CDR1 is MGHRA and CDR2 is YSYEKL in the germline V gene. CDR3 size: 18 residues. CDR3 amino acids: CASSQDRGQLMDGNEQFF. In nucleotides, the CDR3 is TGCGCCAGCAGCCAAGATAGAGGACAACTGATGGATGGCAATGAGCAGTTCTTC.

This chain links TRBV20-1 with TRBJ2-1, with 8 bases matching TRBD2. V shed 6 bases and J 1 base; nucleotides not matched to a gene: 11. The CDR3 is 16 amino acids. Germline V gene lookup returns CDR1 DFQATT and CDR2 SNEGSKA (reference sequence). The CDR3: CSAGPGLGMSYNEQFF. In nucleotides, the CDR3 is TGCAGTGCAGGACCGGGACTAGGGATGTCCTACAATGAGCAGTTCTTC.

The CDR3 DNA sequence: TGTGCCAGCAGAGGGCGGGACAACTATGGCTACACCTTC. It encodes CASRGRDNYGYTF. This chain uses TRBV27 with TRBJ1-2; tentative D call: TRBD1 (5 bases). Germline V CDR1 and CDR2: MNHEY, SMNVEV (reference sequence). CDR3 length: 13 residues. Trimming took off 6 bases at V and 2 bases at J, with 10 bases between the two ends.

Worth noting for this clonotype: At one end the junction does not follow the germline gene, possibly because of a read error. The chain carries TRBV7-2 and TRBJ2-1, with a tentative D call TRBD2 (5 bases). The germline V gene has CDR1 SGHTA and CDR2 FQGNSA. CDR3 length: 14 residues. The CDR3 loop is CVSSLQYGGNEQFF. CDR3 DNA: TGTGTCAGCAGCTTACAATACGGAGGCAATGAGCAGTTCTTC.

The chain couples TRBV5-1 to TRBJ2-1, with D perhaps matching TRBD2 (5 bases). CDR3 length equals 14 residues. V dropped 7 bases and J dropped 0 bases, with 11 bases sitting between them. Per the germline V gene, CDR1 is SGHRS and CDR2 is YFSETQ. This CDR3 reads CASRLGSSYNEQFF. CDR3 nucleotides: TGCGCCAGCCGATTGGGGAGCTCCTACAATGAGCAGTTCTTC.

In its sample, this clonotype was seen once. V gene TRBV10-3 combines with J gene TRBJ2-7; a possible D gene is TRBD2 (6 bases). The CDR3 totals 15 residues. V was shortened by 3 bases and J by 3 bases, with 15 bases between the two germline ends. Germline values: CDR1 ENHRY, CDR2 SYGVKD. CDR3 region: CAISDPPGSDYEQYF. The CDR3 nucleotides are TGTGCCATCAGTGACCCCCCCGGGAGTGACTACGAGCAGTACTTC.

The genes are TRBV5-1 and TRBJ2-1; D unclear. This CDR3 contains 13 residues. Trimming took off 3 bases at V and 8 bases at J, with 12 bases between the two ends. Germline V gene lookup returns CDR1 SGHRS and CDR2 YFSETQ. CDR3 residues: CASSSLRSDEQFF. The CDR3, as DNA: TGCGCCAGCAGCTCTCTTCGAAGCGATGAGCAGTTCTTC.

There are many counts of this clonotype. The chain has TRBV10-3 and TRBJ2-3; possible D gene TRBD1, 6 bases. The V end was cut by 6 bases, the J end by 2 bases, with 9 bases between. This CDR3 has 13 amino acids. Germline CDR1 ENHRY, CDR2 SYGVKD. The CDR3 is CAIRDSNTDTQYF. The CDR3 DNA follows: TGTGCCATCAGGGACAGCAACACAGATACGCAGTATTTT.

This clonotype was counted many times. The chain links TRBV7-9 to TRBJ1-6; 7 bases align to TRBD1. Germline trimming cut 4 bases from V and 7 bases from J; bases unmatched to any gene: 13. The CDR3 runs 17 residues. CDR1 is SEHNR, CDR2 FQNEAQ, per germline (reference sequence). The CDR3 region is CASSYQRPGTANSPLHF. The CDR3 DNA sequence: TGTGCCAGCAGCTACCAACGCCCCGGGACAGCAAATTCACCCCTCCACTTT.

The CDR3: CASSYSSEQETQYF. For the CDR3, the DNA is TGTGCCAGCAGTTACTCCTCGGAGCAAGAGACCCAGTACTTC. The chain recombines TRBV6-6 with TRBJ2-5; no firm D call. The V gene lost 0 bases and the J gene lost 2 bases, with 7 bases spanning the gap. The germline V gene has CDR1 MNHNY and CDR2 SVGAGI (reference sequence). This CDR3 is 14 amino acids long.

In this sample, this clonotype turned up once. One base away lies a much larger clone, so this may be a sequencing read error. DNA of the CDR3: TGTGCCTTCAGTGAGAGAGCGGGAGGGCCTTACAATGAGCAGTTCTTC. Amino acid sequence: CAFSERAGGPYNEQFF. This rearrangement joins TRBV10-3 to TRBJ2-1, with 10 positions matching TRBD2. CDR3 length equals 16 residues. Germline V gene lookup returns CDR1 ENHRY and CDR2 SYGVKD.

This clonotype was observed at least ten times. This chain uses TRBV12-5 with TRBJ2-3, with 8 bases lining up with TRBD2. There are 14 residues in the CDR3. J lost 4 bases, V lost 6 bases, and 6 bases had no gene match. Germline values: CDR1 LGHNT, CDR2 FRNRAP. The CDR3 reads CASGVGRASDTQYF. DNA for the CDR3: TGTGCTAGTGGAGTCGGGAGGGCTTCAGATACGCAGTATTTT.

This clonotype was detected ten times or more. The chain combines TRBV6-1 with TRBJ2-7; D may be TRBD2 (5 bases). Germline CDR1 MNHNS, CDR2 SASEGT. V lost 7 bases to trimming and J lost 0 bases, with 10 bases between them. The CDR3 has 13 residues. This CDR3 is CASTQRDSYEQYF. Written as DNA, the CDR3 is TGTGCCAGCACCCAACGGGACTCCTACGAGCAGTACTTC.

The chain carries TRBV6-6 and TRBJ2-1; D remains unclear. Germline CDR1 reads MNHNY; CDR2 reads SVGAGI (reference sequence). This CDR3 is built from 12 residues. The ends were cut back, 7 bases at V and 6 bases at J, with 10 bases in the middle. The CDR3 nucleotides read TGTGCCAGCACACTCCGGCCCAATGAGCAGTTCTTC. It is translated as CASTLRPNEQFF.

This clonotype was seen ten or more times. The rearrangement links TRBV12-3 or TRBV12-4 to TRBJ2-1; D possibly matches TRBD1 or TRBD2 (5 bases each). The CDR3 extends over 14 amino acids. Between the trimmed V and J ends, which lost 6 bases and 7 bases, there was a span of 16 bases. The CDR3 loop reads CASSPSGPGNEQFF. The CDR3 nucleotides read TGTGCCAGCAGCCCATCGGGACCCGGGAATGAGCAGTTCTTC.

The rearrangement joins TRBV5-1 to TRBJ2-3; D remains unclear. Germline CDR1 SGHRS, CDR2 YFSETQ. The V end lost 0 bases, the J end lost 0 bases, and 11 bases lay between the germline ends. The CDR3 contains 16 residues. This CDR3 reads CASSLGRNPSTDTQYF. The CDR3 bases are TGCGCCAGCAGCTTGGGCCGCAATCCAAGCACAGATACGCAGTATTTT.

This chain joins TRBV6-2 or TRBV6-3 and TRBJ2-1; no firm D call. Germline V gene lookup returns CDR1 MNHEY and CDR2 SVGEGT. The CDR3 is made up of 12 amino acids. V was clipped by 2 bases and J by 7 bases, with 6 bases between them. CDR3 coding DNA: TGTGCCAGCAGTTACAACCATAATGAGCAGTTCTTC. This gives the protein CASSYNHNEQFF.

This rearrangement joins TRBV20-1 to TRBJ2-3, with D tentatively TRBD1 (6 bases). V gave up 6 bases and J gave up 2 bases, with 15 bases separating them. In germline, CDR1 is DFQATT, CDR2 SNEGSKA (reference sequence). The CDR3 loop spans 14 amino acids. The CDR3 bases are TGCAGTGCCTCCGGACAGACCTTCACAGATACGCAGTATTTT. It yields the protein CSASGQTFTDTQYF.

To note about this clonotype: Given a much more abundant clone one base away, this may be a read error. The chain links TRBV7-2 to TRBJ1-2; D unclear. The CDR3 runs 14 residues. In germline, CDR1 is SGHTA, CDR2 FQGNSA. Trimming took off 3 bases at V and 6 bases at J, with 14 bases between the two ends. CDR3 sequence: CASSLEGPIHGYTF. CDR3 bases: TGTGCCAGCAGCTTGGAAGGACCGATCCATGGCTACACCTTC.

This rearrangement joins TRBV4-2 to TRBJ2-3; 7 nucleotides agree with TRBD1. Germline CDR1 LGHNA, CDR2 YNFKEQ. This CDR3 region has 16 residues. V gave up 1 base and J gave up 2 bases; unmatched junction bases: 6. CDR3 sequence reads: CASSQGAGGTTDTQYF. CDR3 bases: TGTGCCAGCAGCCAAGGGGCAGGGGGAACCACAGATACGCAGTATTTT.

The sample holds many counts of this clonotype. CDR3 DNA: TGTGCCAGCAGCCGCCGACCTGGCACTACCACCTACGAGCAGTACTTC. Protein product: CASSRRPGTTTYEQYF. This rearrangement joins TRBV27 to TRBJ2-7; D unresolved. The CDR3 is 16 residues long. The germline V gene encodes CDR1 MNHEY and CDR2 SMNVEV (reference sequence). The V gene lost 6 bases and the J gene lost 2 bases, with 20 bases spanning the gap.

The chain uses TRBV12-3 or TRBV12-4 and TRBJ1-1; D is possibly TRBD1 (5 bases). The CDR3 spans 13 residues. The V end lost 7 bases, the J end lost 0 bases, and 9 bases lay between the germline ends. In nucleotides, the CDR3 is TGTGCCAGCACTGGGACGGTGAACACTGAAGCTTTCTTT. Translation gives CASTGTVNTEAFF.

There are many counts of this clonotype. The chain carries TRBV20-1 and TRBJ2-1; TRBD2 might be the D (7 bases). Trimming took 3 bases from V and 1 from J, leaving 10 bases between them. The germline V gene encodes CDR1 DFQATT and CDR2 SNEGSKA (reference sequence). This CDR3 has 14 amino acids. CDR3 sequence (DNA): TGCAGTGCTAGGGGGGGGCTGTCCTACAATGAGCAGTTCTTC. Its translation: CSARGGLSYNEQFF.

The rearrangement uses TRBV10-3 and TRBJ2-1; D perhaps matches TRBD2 (5 bases). The length of the CDR3 is 14 residues. Germline V gives CDR1 ENHRY, CDR2 SYGVKD. V dropped 2 bases and J dropped 8 bases, with 13 bases sitting between them. The CDR3 DNA is TGTGCCATCAGTGAGGCCGAGGGAATCCATGAGCAGTTCTTC. Amino acids: CAISEAEGIHEQFF.

In its sample, this clonotype was seen many times. A read error may explain this, as a much larger clone is one base away. This chain joins TRBV6-6 and TRBJ2-1; tentative D call: TRBD2 (5 bases). The DNA end lines up better with TRBJ2-7; the J call may be wrong. There are 13 residues in the CDR3. Germline V gene sequence: CDR1 MNHNY, CDR2 SVGAGI (reference sequence). CDR3 region: CASTKGAYNEQYF. The CDR3 DNA follows: TGTGCCAGCACCAAGGGAGCCTACAATGAGCAGTACTTC.

The CDR3 is CSDAGTSGGYEQFF. The DNA for the CDR3 is TGCAGCGATGCCGGGACTAGCGGTGGGTATGAGCAGTTCTTC. The chain joins TRBV29-1 to TRBJ2-1, with 11 nucleotides matching TRBD2. This CDR3 is built from 14 residues. V shed 7 bases and J 8 bases; nucleotides not matched to a gene: 10. Germline V gene sequence: CDR1 SQVTM, CDR2 ANQGSEA.

A remark on this clonotype: One junction end does not reproduce the germline sequence, and a read error may be involved. The chain is built from TRBV9 and TRBJ2-2; D possibly corresponds to TRBD2 (6 bases). Germline V lookup: CDR1 SGDLS, CDR2 YYNGEE. The CDR3 runs to 16 residues. CDR3 amino acids: CASNVELARNTGELFF. CDR3 in DNA: TGTGCCAGCAACGTAGAACTAGCCAGGAACACCGGGGAGCTGTTTTTT.